Following are 17 T cell receptor beta chains from one sample sequenced in a study of technical replicates of blood from a few donors. The data were produced by immunoSEQ multiplex PCR, yet TCRdb's version contains in-frame clones alone and is incomplete. The data contain approximately 73,000 clones, 85% to 95% of them singletons. The sequenced sample consisted of T cells isolated from PBMCs. Receptor source: a human donor in good health.

V and J are TRBV7-8 and TRBJ2-7, with 10 bases matching TRBD2. V gave up 1 base and J gave up 6 bases; unmatched junction bases: 9. This CDR3 contains 16 residues. CDR1 and CDR2 (germline): SGHVS, FQNEAQ. The CDR3 reads CASSLGELAGVVEQYF. The DNA for the CDR3 is TGTGCCAGCAGCTTAGGTGAGCTAGCGGGAGTTGTCGAGCAGTACTTC. The full variable domain, in which reference TRBV7-8 and TRBJ2-7 provide the parts outside the CDR3, is GAGVSQSPRYKVAKRGQDVALRCDPISGHVSLFWYQQALGQGPEFLTYFQNEAQLDKSGLPSDRFFAERPEGSVSTLKIQRTQQEDSAVYLCASSLGELAGVVEQYFGPGTRLTVT.

The chain recombines TRBV6-5 with TRBJ2-1, with TRBD2 matching over 9 bases. Germline CDR1 and CDR2: MNHEY and SVGAGI. The CDR3 contains 16 residues. The V and J ends lost 3 bases and 8 bases, in that order; junction bases with no gene match: 11. CDR3: CASSYALAGRSDEQFF. The CDR3 DNA reads as TGTGCCAGCAGTTATGCCCTAGCGGGAAGGAGCGATGAGCAGTTCTTC.

The J gene is TRBJ2-1, the V gene TRBV4-2, with D maybe TRBD2 (6 bases). Trimming removed 1 base from V and 3 bases from J, with 19 bases in between. The CDR3 consists of 18 residues. CDR1 is LGHNA and CDR2 is YNFKEQ in the germline V gene. DNA of the CDR3: TGTGCCAGCAGCCAAGGTTTCCGACGGGAGTATGACTACAATGAGCAGTTCTTC. Translated: CASSQGFRREYDYNEQFF.

The chain combines TRBV11-1 with TRBJ1-2; 8 bases fit TRBD1. CDR1 is SGHAT, CDR2 FQDESV, per germline (reference sequence). CDR3 length: 13 amino acids. Trimming at V came to 8 bases and at J to 4 bases, leaving 6 bases not matched to a gene. The CDR3 nucleotides read TGTGCCAGCTCGACAGGGGCTAGCTATGGCTACACCTTC. Translated: CASSTGASYGYTF.

V is TRBV21-1 and J is TRBJ2-5; TRBD2, the table's D call, was not compared with the DNA. TRBV21-1 is given as a pseudogene. The CDR3 has 18 residues. DNA of the CDR3: TGTGCCAGCAGCCCCCTGGGGCGGGAGACAAACGACGGGGAGACCCAGTACTTC. This sequence encodes CASSPLGRETNDGETQYF.

This clone occurred a few times. In DNA, the CDR3 is TGTGCCACCCAAGGGGGAAAACTGTTTTTT. As protein: CATQGGKLFF. The rearrangement joins TRBV2 to TRBJ1-4, with D possibly TRBD1 on 6 matching bases. This CDR3 contains 10 residues. In germline, CDR1 is SNHLY, CDR2 FYNNEI. Trimming removed 10 bases from V and 10 bases from J, with 10 bases in between.

The V call is TRBV27, the J call TRBJ2-3, with D unclear. CDR3 length equals 14 residues. Germline CDR1 reads MNHEY; CDR2 reads SMNVEV (reference sequence). The ends were cut back, 1 base at V and 4 bases at J, with 9 bases in the middle. The CDR3 is CASSLWLGADTQYF. The DNA for the CDR3 is TGTGCCAGCAGTTTATGGCTAGGCGCAGATACGCAGTATTTT.

The chain is built from TRBV6-5 and TRBJ2-1, with D hard to call. Trimming removed 6 bases from V and 6 bases from J, with 6 bases in between. The length of the CDR3 is 11 residues. Germline V gene lookup returns CDR1 MNHEY and CDR2 SVGAGI. The DNA of the CDR3 is TGTGCCAGCAGCTTCAGCAATGAGCAGTTCTTC. Translating gives CASSFSNEQFF.

V and J are TRBV5-6 and TRBJ1-1; D remains unclear. The CDR3 extends over 13 amino acids. Germline-derived CDR1 and CDR2 are SGHDT and YYEEEE. V was shortened by 1 base and J by 1 base, with 5 bases between the two germline ends. CDR3 DNA: TGTGCCAGCAGCTTGACGAGGAACACTGAAGCTTTCTTT. Protein: CASSLTRNTEAFF.

The CDR3, as DNA: TGTGCCAGCAGTTTATCATCCCTTGTTGAGCAGTTCTTC. Translated: CASSLSSLVEQFF. The rearrangement joins TRBV27 to TRBJ2-1; unclear D gene. From germline, CDR1 is MNHEY and CDR2 SMNVEV (reference sequence). The germline V and J ends were trimmed by 0 bases and 9 bases, with 9 bases remaining between them. The CDR3 is 13 amino acids.

The genes are TRBV6-1 and TRBJ2-7; 9 bases line up with TRBD1. V lost 5 bases, J lost 3 bases, and 5 bases stayed unmatched. The CDR3 spans 14 residues. From germline, CDR1 is MNHNS and CDR2 SASEGT. The CDR3: CASSWDRADYEQYF. CDR3 bases: TGTGCCAGCAGTTGGGACAGGGCTGACTACGAGCAGTACTTC.

The chain has TRBV19 and TRBJ2-7, with a possible D match to TRBD2 (5 bases). The CDR3 contains 13 residues. The V gene lost 9 bases and the J gene lost 5 bases, with 17 bases spanning the gap. The germline V gene has CDR1 LNHDA and CDR2 SQIVND (reference sequence). The CDR3 bases are TGTGCCAGCTCTGCGCCGGCCGGGGACGAGCAGTACTTC. This sequence encodes CASSAPAGDEQYF.

This clone was observed once. This chain joins TRBV27 and TRBJ1-5; D call uncertain. This CDR3 contains 12 residues. Germline CDR1 reads MNHEY; CDR2 reads SMNVEV (reference sequence). Between the trimmed V and J ends, which lost 7 bases and 4 bases, there was a span of 8 bases. CDR3 DNA: TGTGCCAGCAAGGAGTTAAATCAGCCCCAGCATTTT. This gives the protein CASKELNQPQHF.

The chain combines TRBV9 with TRBJ1-2; 8 nucleotides align to TRBD1. The germline CDR1 and CDR2 sequences are SGDLS and YYNGEE. The V segment lost 2 bases and the J segment 6 bases; nucleotides outside the gene matches: 3. CDR3 length equals 13 residues. CDR3: CASSVRQGNGYTF. The CDR3 bases are TGTGCCAGCAGCGTTAGACAGGGGAATGGCTACACCTTC. The full variable domain, in which reference TRBV9 and TRBJ1-2 provide the parts outside the CDR3, is DSGVTQTPKHLITATGQRVTLRCSPRSGDLSVYWYQQSLDQGLQFLIQYYNGEERAKGNILERFSAQQFPDLHSELNLSSLELGDSALYFCASSVRQGNGYTFGSGTRLTVV.

The gene calls are TRBV11-2 and TRBJ2-3; 9 bases map to TRBD2. The ends lost 1 base at V and 7 bases at J; junction bases unmatched: 3. This CDR3 has 14 residues. Looked up from germline, CDR1 is SGHAT and CDR2 is FQNNGV. The CDR3 here is CASSLVSSGNTQYF. The CDR3 nucleotides read TGTGCCAGCAGCTTAGTGTCTAGCGGGAATACGCAGTATTTT.

This clone was seen only a few times. The CDR3 sequence is CASSVGGGQNQPQHF. CDR3 coding DNA: TGTGCCAGCAGCGTAGGAGGGGGCCAAAATCAGCCCCAGCATTTT. The chain links TRBV9 to TRBJ1-5, with 7 bases that match TRBD1. This CDR3 contains 15 residues. Germline V gene data show CDR1 as SGDLS and CDR2 as YYNGEE. V lost 0 bases to trimming and J lost 4 bases; unmatched junction nucleotides: 4.

V gene TRBV15 combines with J gene TRBJ1-1; D not resolved. Germline V CDR1 and CDR2: LNHNV, YYDKDF (reference sequence). Trimming stripped 0 bases from V and 4 bases from J, with 9 bases between. CDR3 length: 14 residues. CDR3 DNA sequence: TGTGCCACCAGCAGAGATAGGTGGAGCACTGAAGCTTTCTTT. Translation gives CATSRDRWSTEAFF.